Included here is one T cell receptor beta chain sequence, with context. These data come from a study of blood T cells in healthy people across ages. Across the whole study: Template-switching capture recovered about one barcoded beta molecule per two T cells.

Germline CDR1 and CDR2: SGHVS and FQNEAQ. This CDR3 spans 15 amino acids. Trimming pared 2 bases from V and 5 bases from J, leaving 13 bases between. A sample-barcoded 5' primer and a J-beta primer mix were used in a second PCR of about 7 to 11 cycles. Each CDR3 protein gets one entry after TCRdb re-called the 5' RACE reads with MiXCR. The table includes 1.2 million to 1.5 million distinct CDR3 sequences, roughly 40% detected once. The TCR was taken from a woman aged 18-29 years in good health. The chain uses TRBV7-8 and TRBJ1-5, with TRBD1 as a possible D gene (5 bases). The sequenced material came from blood. CDR3 loop: CASSLTGPTDQPQHF. CDR3 DNA: TGTGCCAGCAGCTTAACGGGACCGACGGATCAGCCCCAGCATTTT.